Listed here is a single TCR beta chain. Its target is unknown. This entry comes from a study of graft-versus-host responses after intestinal transplantation. About the research overall: Recipients uniformly received anti-thymocyte globulin induction, followed by tacrolimus and steroids for three to four years.

From germline, CDR1 is MGHRA and CDR2 YSYEKL. The CDR3 spans 14 residues. Study findings and constraints: Recipient bone marrow held GvH clones, some seen earlier in ileum or blood.

The method was immunoSEQ multiplex PCR; TCRdb's version includes in-frame clones alone and lacks a portion of them. The sample has around 78,000 clones; roughly 87% are singletons. The rearrangement links TRBV4-1 to TRBJ2-5, with 7 bases matching TRBD1. The tail of the sequence fits TRBJ2-7 better, so the J call may be wrong. The source was unstimulated CD8+ T cells sorted from spleen or lymph node cells, collected before transplant. The clonotype originates from a human donor who was the organ donor for an intestinal transplant. The CDR3 DNA reads as TGCGCCAGCAGCCCTGGGACAGCTACCGACGAGCAGTACTTC. It specifies CASSPGTATDEQYF.